The clone carrying this TCR beta chain has a single count. Its antigen remains unidentified. The sample comes from a study of cytomegalovirus exposure and HLA in healthy donors. Study-level points and caveats: Most TCR sequences were seen very rarely across donors, but some public TCRs occurred in many. As confirmed in vitro, a few CMV-associated chains were specific for CMV antigens. Within the approximately 110 validation repertoires, first-cohort TCR clusters tended to co-occur, according to a later analysis. Listed as cytomegalovirus-associated were 150 to 200 TCR beta chains.

Looked up from germline, CDR1 is SNHLY and CDR2 is FYNNEI. The CDR3 loop spans 13 amino acids. Losses at the gene ends were 8 bases for V and 3 bases for J; bases not matched to a gene: 7. Sequencing used immunoSEQ multiplex PCR; TCRdb keeps in-frame clones, though not all of them. The sample lists about 130,000 clones; 89% were seen once. The material sequenced was PBMCs. This rearrangement joins TRBV2 to TRBJ2-7; 7 bases are shared with TRBD1. The TCR originated in a woman aged 18-35 years in good health and CMV-seronegative. CDR3 region: CASGTDRYYEQYF. In DNA form, the CDR3 reads TGTGCCAGCGGGACGGACAGGTACTACGAGCAGTACTTC.